This T cell receptor beta chain stems from a study of STAT3 mutations in large granular lymphocyte leukemia. Study-wide results and limits: In T-cell large granular lymphocyte leukemia, about half of patients showed multiple immunodominant subclonotypes. All newly emerging clones after therapy were STAT3 wild type.

On this clone: The antigen is undetermined.

TCRdb's copy holds only in-frame clones and misses some; the assay was immunoSEQ multiplex PCR. The table has 25,000 to 40,000 clones, 86% seen once. The material sequenced was peripheral blood mononuclear cells. The receptor comes from a man in his sixties with T-cell large granular lymphocyte leukemia. Some clones in this sample may be carry-over from other donors' samples.

The CDR3 spells CASSLSTADTQYF. CDR3 nucleotides: TGCGCCAGCAGCTTGAGTACGGCGGATACGCAGTATTTT. The V gene is TRBV5-1, the J gene TRBJ2-3; unclear D gene. Germline V gene sequence: CDR1 SGHRS, CDR2 YFSETQ. The CDR3 is made up of 13 amino acids. V lost 1 base, J lost 6 bases, and 9 bases lay in between.